This T cell receptor (beta chain) was sequenced during a study of CD8+CD57+ T cells in acquired aplastic anemia. The wider study: Mean DNA quantity obtained from sorted CD4+ and CD8+ cells was 2.5 to 4 ug. Study outcomes and limitations: Researchers reported that CD8+ Simpson's diversity was not significantly different in patients versus controls.

Profiling that covered TCR beta VDJ and CDR3 relied on genomic DNA as its template. Each CDR3 protein gets one entry after TCRdb re-called the reads with MiXCR. The repertoire holds 150,000 to 200,000 distinct CDR3 sequences, with around half as singletons. This clonotype was seen ten or more times. Its antigen is unknown. From germline, CDR1 is SGHRS and CDR2 YFSETQ. V was trimmed by 5 bases and J by 4 bases, leaving 16 bases between them. The CDR3 has 14 residues. Patients chosen for sequencing had shown CD8+CD57+ cell expansion by flow cytometry. Every patient had severe acquired aplastic anemia. Among the patients, none had received any therapy at the time of blood sampling.

This TCR came from a human donor with aplastic anemia. The chain joins TRBV5-1 to TRBJ2-7; a possible D gene is TRBD2 (6 bases). The sequenced material came from sorted CD4+, CD8+, or CD8+CD57+ T cells (not recorded which) from PBMCs. The CDR3 reads CASRASGGSYEQYF. The CDR3 nucleotides are TGCGCCAGCAGAGCTAGTGGGGGGTCGTACGAGCAGTACTTC.